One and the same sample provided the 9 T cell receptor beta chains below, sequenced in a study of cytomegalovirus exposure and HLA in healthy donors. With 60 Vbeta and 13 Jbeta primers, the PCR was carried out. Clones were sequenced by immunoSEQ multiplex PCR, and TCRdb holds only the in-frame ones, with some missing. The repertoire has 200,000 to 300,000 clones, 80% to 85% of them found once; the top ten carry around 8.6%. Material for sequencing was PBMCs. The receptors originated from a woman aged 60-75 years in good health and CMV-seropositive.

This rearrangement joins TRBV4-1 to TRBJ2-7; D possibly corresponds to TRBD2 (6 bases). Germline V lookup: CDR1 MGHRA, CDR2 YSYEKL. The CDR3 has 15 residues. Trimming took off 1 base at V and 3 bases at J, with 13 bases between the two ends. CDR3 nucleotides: TGCGCCAGCAGCCAAGCACCGGGACTCCACTACGAGCAGTACTTC. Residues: CASSQAPGLHYEQYF.

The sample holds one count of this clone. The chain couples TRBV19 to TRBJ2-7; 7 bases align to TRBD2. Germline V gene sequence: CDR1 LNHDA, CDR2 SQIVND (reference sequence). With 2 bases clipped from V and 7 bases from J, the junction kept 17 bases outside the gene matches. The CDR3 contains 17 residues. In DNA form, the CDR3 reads TGTGCCAGTAGTATAAAGCTAGATGAGTGGGGACTACGTGAGCAGTACTTC. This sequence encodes CASSIKLDEWGLREQYF. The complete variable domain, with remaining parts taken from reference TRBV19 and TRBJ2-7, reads DGGITQSPKYLFRKEGQNVTLSCEQNLNHDAMYWYRQDPGQGLRLIYYSQIVNDFQKGDIAEGYSVSREKKESFPLTVTSAQKNPTAFYLCASSIKLDEWGLREQYFGPGTRLTVT.

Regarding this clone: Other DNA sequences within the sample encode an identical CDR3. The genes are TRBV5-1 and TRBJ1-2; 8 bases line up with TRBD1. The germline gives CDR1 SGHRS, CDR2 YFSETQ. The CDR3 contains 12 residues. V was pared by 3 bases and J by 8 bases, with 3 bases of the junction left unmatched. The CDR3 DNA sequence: TGCGCCAGCAGCTCGGACAGGGACGGCTACACCTTC. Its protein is CASSSDRDGYTF.

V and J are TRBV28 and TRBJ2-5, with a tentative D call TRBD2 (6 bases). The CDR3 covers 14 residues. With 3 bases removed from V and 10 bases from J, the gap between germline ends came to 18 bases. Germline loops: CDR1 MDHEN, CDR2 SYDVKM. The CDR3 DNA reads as TGTGCCAGCAGTTTCCGTGGGGGGTCGGGGGTCCAGTACTTC. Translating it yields CASSFRGGSGVQYF.

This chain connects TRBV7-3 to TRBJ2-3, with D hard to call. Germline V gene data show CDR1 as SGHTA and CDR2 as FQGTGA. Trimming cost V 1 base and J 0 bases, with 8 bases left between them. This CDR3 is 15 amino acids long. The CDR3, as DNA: TGTGCCAGCAGCTTAATCCCGACTAGCACAGATACGCAGTATTTT. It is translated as CASSLIPTSTDTQYF.

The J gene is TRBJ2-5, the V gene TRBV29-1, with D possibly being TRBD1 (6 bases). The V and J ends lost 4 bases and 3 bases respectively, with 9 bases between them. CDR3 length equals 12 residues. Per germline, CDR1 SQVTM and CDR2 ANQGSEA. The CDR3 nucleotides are TGCAGCGTTGCTGCAGGGGAAGAGACCCAGTACTTC. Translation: CSVAAGEETQYF.

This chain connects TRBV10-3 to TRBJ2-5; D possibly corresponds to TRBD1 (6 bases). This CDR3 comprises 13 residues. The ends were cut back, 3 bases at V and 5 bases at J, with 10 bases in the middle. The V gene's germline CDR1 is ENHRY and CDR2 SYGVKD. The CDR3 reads CAISDRGGETQYF. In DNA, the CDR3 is TGTGCCATCAGTGACAGGGGTGGGGAGACCCAGTACTTC.

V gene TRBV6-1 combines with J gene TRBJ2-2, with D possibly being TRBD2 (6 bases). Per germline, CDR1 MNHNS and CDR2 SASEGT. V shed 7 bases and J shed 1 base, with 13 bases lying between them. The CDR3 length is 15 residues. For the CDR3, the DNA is TGTGCCAGCATTTTAGAGGGAGGGAACACCGGGGAGCTGTTTTTT. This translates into CASILEGGNTGELFF.

This CDR3 reads CASSARDRVRNQPQHF. CDR3 DNA: TGTGCCAGCAGCGCTCGGGACAGGGTACGCAATCAGCCCCAGCATTTT. The chain joins TRBV5-4 to TRBJ1-5; 9 bases agree with TRBD1. Losses at the gene ends were 4 bases for V and 2 bases for J; bases not matched to a gene: 7. The CDR3 runs 16 residues. The germline V gene encodes CDR1 SGHNT and CDR2 YYREEE (reference sequence). Supplemented by reference TRBV5-4 and TRBJ1-5, the full variable domain reads ETGVTQSPTHLIKTRGQQVTLRCSSQSGHNTVSWYQQALGQGPQFIFQYYREEENGRGNFPPRFSGLQFPNYSSELNVNALELDDSALYLCASSARDRVRNQPQHFGDGTRLSIL.